This TCR beta chain was captured in a study of blood T cells in healthy people across ages. Overall study results and limits: Long-lived and aged donors differed, with more naive CD4+ cells and higher diversity in the long-lived. PBMCs that were unsorted prevented a conclusive naive versus antigen-experienced comparison.

With regard to this clonotype: Antigen unknown. The junction differs from germline at one of its ends, possibly a read error.

The CDR3 is made up of 17 amino acids. Germline V gene sequence: CDR1 SGDLS, CDR2 YYNGEE. Donation came from healthy Caucasian individuals in Russia who were aged about 6 to 90. Donors gave roughly 10 milliliters of peripheral blood apiece. For the second PCR, which ran for about 6 to 11 cycles, a sample-barcoded 5' primer and a J-beta primer mix were used. MiXCR, run by TCRdb on the 5' RACE reads, gives a single entry per CDR3 protein. The sample has more than 800,000 distinct CDR3 sequences; 29% are singletons. The material sequenced was blood. The clonotype originates from a woman at least 80 years old in good health. The chain uses TRBV9 and TRBJ2-3, with D possibly being TRBD1 or TRBD2 (6 bases each). The CDR3 loop reads CASSVGGASPSTGTQYF. For the CDR3, the DNA is TGTGCCAGCAGCGTAGGGGGGGCTAGCCCTAGCACAGGTACGCAGTATTTT.